One TCR beta chain is described in this entry. Libraries were prepared by immunoSEQ multiplex PCR; TCRdb keeps only in-frame clonotypes and omits some of them. The table has about 11,000 clones, around 71% seen once. The sample comes from a study of blood T cell repertoires in COVID-19. At the level of the study: Sites across the United States, Italy and Spain contributed samples from acute and convalescent COVID-19.

The CDR3 sequence is 16 residues long. The ends lost 7 bases at V and 1 base at J; junction bases unmatched: 4. Germline V CDR1 and CDR2: SNHLY, FYNNEI. The clonotype originates from a man in his 60s with COVID-19, enrolled during active disease. The rearrangement joins TRBV2 to TRBJ2-2, with 12 bases identical to TRBD2. The sequencing sample was made of peripheral blood. This CDR3 reads CASKALAGGNTGELFF. The CDR3, as DNA: TGTGCCAGCAAAGCACTAGCGGGGGGGAACACCGGGGAGCTGTTTTTT.